Listed here is a single T cell receptor (beta chain). The antigen is undetermined. This sample includes further DNA sequences coding for the same CDR3. The data were produced by immunoSEQ multiplex PCR, yet TCRdb's version contains in-frame clones alone and is incomplete. The data hold about 2,200,000 clones, with approximately 94% observed a single time. The data originate from a study of shared clonotypes between healthy human individuals. Terminally differentiated effector memory CD45RA+ cells were left out of the naive CD8 fraction, which was CD45RO-negative and positively selected for CCR7. Those who donated were healthy HIV-negative adults, with no recent acute infections or vaccinations reported. Study-level results: Large sequencing depth failed to make sorted-subset sequencing complete, rarefaction showed.

What was sequenced was naive CD8+ T cells from PBMCs. The sequence was collected from a man between 18 and 29 years old in good health. Some clones in this sample may be carry-over from other donors' samples.

CDR3 sequence reads: CASSLGFTYEQYF. CDR3 DNA: TGTGCCAGCAGTTTGGGCTTCACCTACGAGCAGTACTTC. V and J are TRBV27 and TRBJ2-7; D is ambiguous. V dropped 3 bases and J dropped 2 bases, with 8 bases sitting between them. From germline, CDR1 is MNHEY and CDR2 SMNVEV (reference sequence). This CDR3 is built from 13 residues.